The 8 T cell receptor beta chains in this list originate from one sample, sequenced in a study of regulatory T cells in long-lasting Graves disease. Construction of TCR beta libraries relied on iRepertoire HTBI primers and on Arm-PCR targeting CDR3 regions. TCRdb reprocessed the multiplex PCR reads with MiXCR, giving one entry per CDR3 protein. In the table there are under 450,000 distinct CDR3 sequences, roughly 24% of which are singletons. Indicated time point: persistent/refractory GD, antithyroid drugs over 5 years with positive TRAb. TCR sequences were obtained from RNA taken from PBMCs. Source: peripheral blood mononuclear cells (PBMCs), taken when the disease was refractory, from a patient treated with antithyroid drugs. The source is a woman aged 40 to 50 with Graves disease.

This clonotype was seen a handful of times. The genes are TRBV12-3 or TRBV12-4 and TRBJ2-2; D may be TRBD1 or TRBD2 (5 bases each). The CDR3 has 13 amino acids. The ends were cut back, 5 bases at V and 6 bases at J, with 10 bases in the middle. The CDR3 region is CASSRGVPGELFF. The DNA for the CDR3 is TGTGCCAGCAGTCGAGGGGTCCCCGGGGAGCTGTTTTTT.

This clonotype was seen ten or more times. The junction does not match germline at one end; this may be a read error. CDR3 protein: CASSLGQNTEAFF. The DNA for the CDR3 is TGTGCCAGCAGTTTAGGGCAGAACACTGAAGCTTTCTTT. This chain connects TRBV7-9 to TRBJ1-1, with D unclear. The CDR3 has 13 residues. Germline V gives CDR1 SEHNR, CDR2 FQNEAQ (reference sequence).

As for this clonotype: A much larger clonotype is one base distant, so this may be a read error. J is TRBJ1-1 and V is TRBV7-9; perhaps TRBD1 as D (5 bases). Trimming removed 6 bases from V and 7 bases from J, with 15 bases in between. CDR1 and CDR2 (germline): SEHNR, FQNEAQ (reference sequence). The CDR3 covers 13 residues. CDR3 protein: CASRPWGAVEAFF. Here the CDR3 DNA reads TGTGCCAGCAGGCCCTGGGGCGCAGTTGAAGCTTTCTTT.

The sample holds many counts of this clonotype. V gene TRBV15 combines with J gene TRBJ1-4; TRBD1 might be the D (6 bases). This CDR3 has 14 amino acids. Germline V lookup: CDR1 LNHNV, CDR2 YYDKDF (reference sequence). V was trimmed by 5 bases and J by 6 bases, leaving 13 bases between them. DNA of the CDR3: TGTGCCACCAGCCGCCGGACAGTGGATGAAAAACTGTTTTTT. Its translation: CATSRRTVDEKLFF.

This chain connects TRBV7-9 to TRBJ2-3; tentatively, D is TRBD2 (6 bases). This CDR3 region has 16 residues. Germline V gives CDR1 SEHNR, CDR2 FQNEAQ (reference sequence). The V end was cut by 1 base, the J end by 2 bases, with 13 bases between. The CDR3 nucleotides are TGTGCCAGCAGCTTAGGGTTAGGACTAAACACAGATACGCAGTATTTT. Translating it yields CASSLGLGLNTDTQYF.

The chain combines TRBV2 with TRBJ2-5; 8 nucleotides align to TRBD1. The V segment lost 6 bases and the J segment 5 bases; nucleotides outside the gene matches: 8. Germline V gives CDR1 SNHLY, CDR2 FYNNEI. This CDR3 is built from 14 residues. CDR3 nucleotide sequence: TGTGCCAGCAGCCGCGACAGGGGCGACGAGACCCAGTACTTC. This gives the protein CASSRDRGDETQYF.

This clonotype was counted at least ten times. The chain uses TRBV11-2 and TRBJ2-7; 8 bases map to TRBD2. Germline loops: CDR1 SGHAT, CDR2 FQNNGV. The CDR3 runs to 16 residues. Trimming at V came to 5 bases and at J to 3 bases, leaving 12 bases not matched to a gene. CDR3 amino acids: CASSPPSGSLRYEQYF. The CDR3 DNA follows: TGTGCCAGCAGCCCACCAAGCGGGAGTCTCCGCTACGAGCAGTACTTC. The full variable domain, in which reference TRBV11-2 and TRBJ2-7 provide the parts outside the CDR3, is EAGVAQSPRYKIIEKRQSVAFWCNPISGHATLYWYQQILGQGPKLLIQFQNNGVVDDSQLPKDRFSAERLKGVDSTLKIQPAKLEDSAVYLCASSPPSGSLRYEQYFGPGTRLTVT.

Only a few counts were recorded for this clonotype. The chain recombines TRBV5-1 with TRBJ2-3, with D possibly matching TRBD2 (6 bases). With 9 bases removed from V and 0 bases from J, the gap between germline ends came to 17 bases. Germline lookup yields CDR1 SGHRS and CDR2 YFSETQ. CDR3 length equals 15 residues. The CDR3 DNA reads as TGCGCCACCACGAATAGCGGCTCTAGCACAGATACGCAGTATTTT. Residues: CATTNSGSSTDTQYF.